This entry is about one TCR beta chain. This sample is drawn from a study of blood T cell repertoires in COVID-19. Study overall: Samples of COVID-19 (acute and convalescent) were obtained from the United States, Italy and Spain. From T cells, B-cell-depleted T cells, or PBMCs came the material, which was cDNA or gDNA.

Original data processing: Counts of nucleated cells, estimated from reference gene primer amplification, were obtained. Repertoires were generated with immunoSEQ multiplex PCR, while TCRdb's copy carries only in-frame clones and drops some. The D gene and trimming were derived from the DNA, and the V and J assignments and clone size from that table. This table holds fewer than 200,000 clones, around 93% found once. The TCR originated in a woman between 50 and 59 years old with acute or convalescent COVID-19. Sequencing used peripheral blood.

CDR3: CASSPRGTSGYNEQFF. The DNA of the CDR3 is TGTGCCAGCAGCCCTCGGGGGACTAGCGGCTACAATGAGCAGTTCTTC. The chain links TRBV11-3 to TRBJ2-1, with 11 bases that match TRBD2. V shed 5 bases and J 3 bases; nucleotides not matched to a gene: 6. Germline lookup yields CDR1 SGHNT and CDR2 YENEEA. This CDR3 comprises 16 residues.